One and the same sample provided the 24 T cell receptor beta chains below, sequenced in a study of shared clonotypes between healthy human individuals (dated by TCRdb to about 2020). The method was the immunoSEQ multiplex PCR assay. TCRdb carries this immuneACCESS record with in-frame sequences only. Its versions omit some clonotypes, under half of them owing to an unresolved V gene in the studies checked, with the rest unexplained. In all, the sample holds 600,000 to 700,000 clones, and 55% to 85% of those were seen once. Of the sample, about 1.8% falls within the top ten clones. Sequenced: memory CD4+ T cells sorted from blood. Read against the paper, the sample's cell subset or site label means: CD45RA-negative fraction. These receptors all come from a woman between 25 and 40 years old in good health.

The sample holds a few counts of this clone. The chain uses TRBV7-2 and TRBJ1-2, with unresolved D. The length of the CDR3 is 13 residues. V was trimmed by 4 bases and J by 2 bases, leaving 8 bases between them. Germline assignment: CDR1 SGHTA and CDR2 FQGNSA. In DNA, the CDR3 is TGTGCCAGCAGCTCGCAATTAAACTATGGCTACACCTTC. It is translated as CASSSQLNYGYTF. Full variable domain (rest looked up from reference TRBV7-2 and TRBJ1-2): GAGVSQSPSNKVTEKGKDVELRCDPISGHTALYWYRQSLGQGLEFLIYFQGNSAPDKSGLPSDRFSAERTGGSVSTLTIQRTQQEDSAVYLCASSSQLNYGYTFGSGTRLTVV.

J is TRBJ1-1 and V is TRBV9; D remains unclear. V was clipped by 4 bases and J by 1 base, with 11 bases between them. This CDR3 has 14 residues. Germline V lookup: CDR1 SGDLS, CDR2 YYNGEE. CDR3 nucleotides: TGTGCCAGCAGCCGCCTCGGCCAGAACACTGAAGCTTTCTTT. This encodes CASSRLGQNTEAFF.

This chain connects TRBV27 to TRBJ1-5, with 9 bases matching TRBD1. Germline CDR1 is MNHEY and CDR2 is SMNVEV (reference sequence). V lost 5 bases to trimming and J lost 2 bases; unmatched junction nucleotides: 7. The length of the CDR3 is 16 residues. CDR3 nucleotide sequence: TGTGCCAGCAGTGAGGACAGGGGCAGGGGCAATCAGCCCCAGCATTTT. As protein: CASSEDRGRGNQPQHF.

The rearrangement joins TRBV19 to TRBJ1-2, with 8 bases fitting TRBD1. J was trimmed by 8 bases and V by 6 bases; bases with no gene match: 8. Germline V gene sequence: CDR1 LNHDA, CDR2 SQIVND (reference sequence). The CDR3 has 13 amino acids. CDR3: CASRDRGPDGYTF. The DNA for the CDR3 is TGTGCCAGTAGAGACAGGGGTCCGGACGGCTACACCTTC.

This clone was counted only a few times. The CDR3 sequence: CASSQTYNQPQHF. CDR3 nucleotides: TGTGCCAGCAGCCAAACATACAATCAGCCCCAGCATTTT. The V call is TRBV4-2, the J call TRBJ1-5; no reliable D call. The CDR3 totals 13 residues. Germline V gives CDR1 LGHNA, CDR2 YNFKEQ. V was trimmed by 2 bases and J by 3 bases, leaving 5 bases between them.

CDR3 DNA sequence: TGTGCCAGCAGCTTAGGTGGGACAGGGAGTCGGGAGCAGTACTTC. It specifies CASSLGGTGSREQYF. This chain links TRBV7-2 with TRBJ2-5; 9 bases are shared with TRBD1. Germline V gene sequence: CDR1 SGHTA, CDR2 FQGNSA. Trimming removed 1 base from V and 11 bases from J; junction bases left unmatched: 11. This CDR3 comprises 15 residues.

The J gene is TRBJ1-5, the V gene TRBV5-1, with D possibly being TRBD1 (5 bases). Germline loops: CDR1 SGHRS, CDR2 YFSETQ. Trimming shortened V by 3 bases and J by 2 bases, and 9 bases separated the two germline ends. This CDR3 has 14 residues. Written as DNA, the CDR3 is TGCGCCAGCAGCTGGGACGGCGGCAATCAGCCCCAGCATTTT. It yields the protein CASSWDGGNQPQHF.

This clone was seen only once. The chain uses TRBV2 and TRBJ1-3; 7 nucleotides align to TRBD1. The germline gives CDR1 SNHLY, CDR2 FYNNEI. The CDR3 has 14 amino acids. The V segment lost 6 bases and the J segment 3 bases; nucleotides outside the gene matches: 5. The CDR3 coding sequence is TGTGCCAGCAGCCTACAGGGGTTTGGAAACACCATATATTTT. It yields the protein CASSLQGFGNTIYF.

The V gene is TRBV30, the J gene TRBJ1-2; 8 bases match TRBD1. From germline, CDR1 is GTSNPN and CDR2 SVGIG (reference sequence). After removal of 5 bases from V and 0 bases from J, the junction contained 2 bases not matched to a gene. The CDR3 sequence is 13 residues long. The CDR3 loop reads CAWETGANYGYTF. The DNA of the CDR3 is TGTGCCTGGGAGACAGGGGCTAACTATGGCTACACCTTC.

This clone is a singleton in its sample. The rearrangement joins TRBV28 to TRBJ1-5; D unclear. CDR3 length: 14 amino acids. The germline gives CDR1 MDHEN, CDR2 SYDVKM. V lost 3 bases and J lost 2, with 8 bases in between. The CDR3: CASSFAWGNQPQHF. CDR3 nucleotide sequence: TGTGCCAGCAGTTTTGCATGGGGCAATCAGCCCCAGCATTTT.

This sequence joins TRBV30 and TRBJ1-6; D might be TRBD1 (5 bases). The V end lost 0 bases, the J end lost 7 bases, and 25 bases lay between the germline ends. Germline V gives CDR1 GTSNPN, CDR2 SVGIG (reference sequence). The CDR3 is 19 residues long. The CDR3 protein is CAWSVDRDGGGRTNSPLHF. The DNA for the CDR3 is TGTGCCTGGAGTGTAGACCGGGACGGTGGGGGACGGACCAATTCACCCCTCCACTTT.

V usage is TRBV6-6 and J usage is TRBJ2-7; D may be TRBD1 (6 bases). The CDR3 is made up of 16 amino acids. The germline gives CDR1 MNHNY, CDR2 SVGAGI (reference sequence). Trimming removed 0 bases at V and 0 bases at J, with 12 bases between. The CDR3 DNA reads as TGTGCCAGCAGTTACTCTGGGGGCCCGAGCTCCTACGAGCAGTACTTC. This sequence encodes CASSYSGGPSSYEQYF.

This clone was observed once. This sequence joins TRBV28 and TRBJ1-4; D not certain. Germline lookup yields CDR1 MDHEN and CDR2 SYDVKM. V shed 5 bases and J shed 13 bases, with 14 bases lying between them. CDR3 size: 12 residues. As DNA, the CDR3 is TGTGCCAGCAGTACGGTCTCCCGCGGACTGTTTTTT. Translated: CASSTVSRGLFF.

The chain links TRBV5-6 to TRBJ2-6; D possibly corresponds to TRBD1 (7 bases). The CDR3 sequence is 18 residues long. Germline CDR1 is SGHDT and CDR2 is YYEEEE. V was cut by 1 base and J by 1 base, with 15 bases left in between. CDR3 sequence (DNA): TGTGCCAGCAGCTTGTCGGCAGGGGGAGGTTCTGGGGCCAACGTCCTGACTTTC. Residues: CASSLSAGGGSGANVLTF.

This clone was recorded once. CDR3 DNA: TGTGCCAGCAGCCTCCGCAGGGGAGGAACCGGGGAGCTGTTTTTT. Its translation: CASSLRRGGTGELFF. This chain connects TRBV11-2 to TRBJ2-2; D could derive from TRBD1 or TRBD2 (6 bases each). CDR1 SGHAT and CDR2 FQNNGV come from the germline V gene. Trimming pared 5 bases from V and 5 bases from J, leaving 15 bases between. The CDR3 is made up of 15 amino acids. Looking up the rest from reference TRBV11-2 and TRBJ2-2 gives the full variable domain: EAGVAQSPRYKIIEKRQSVAFWCNPISGHATLYWYQQILGQGPKLLIQFQNNGVVDDSQLPKDRFSAERLKGVDSTLKIQPAKLEDSAVYLCASSLRRGGTGELFFGEGSRLTVL.

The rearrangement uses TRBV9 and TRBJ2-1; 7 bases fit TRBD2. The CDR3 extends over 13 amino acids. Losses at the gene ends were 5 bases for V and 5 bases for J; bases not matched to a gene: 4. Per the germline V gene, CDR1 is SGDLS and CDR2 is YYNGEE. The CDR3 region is CASRAGLDNEQFF. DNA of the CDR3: TGTGCCAGCAGAGCCGGACTAGACAATGAGCAGTTCTTC.

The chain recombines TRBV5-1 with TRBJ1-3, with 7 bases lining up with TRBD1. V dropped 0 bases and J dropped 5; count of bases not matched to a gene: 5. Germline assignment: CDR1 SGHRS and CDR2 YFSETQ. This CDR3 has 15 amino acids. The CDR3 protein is CASSLGQGGRNTIYF. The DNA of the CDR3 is TGCGCCAGCAGCTTGGGACAGGGAGGGAGAAACACCATATATTTT.

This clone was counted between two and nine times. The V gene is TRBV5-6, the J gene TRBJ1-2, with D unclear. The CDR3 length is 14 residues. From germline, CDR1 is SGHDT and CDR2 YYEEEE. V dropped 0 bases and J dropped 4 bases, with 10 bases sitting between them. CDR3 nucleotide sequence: TGTGCCAGCAGCTTGGTCCAGGACTTCTATGGCTACACCTTC. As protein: CASSLVQDFYGYTF.

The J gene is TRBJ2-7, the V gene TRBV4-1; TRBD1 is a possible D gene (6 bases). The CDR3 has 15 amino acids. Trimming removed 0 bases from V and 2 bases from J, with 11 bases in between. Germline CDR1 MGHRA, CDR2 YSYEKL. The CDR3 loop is CASSQDTQGPYEQYF. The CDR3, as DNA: TGCGCCAGCAGCCAAGATACACAGGGCCCCTACGAGCAGTACTTC.

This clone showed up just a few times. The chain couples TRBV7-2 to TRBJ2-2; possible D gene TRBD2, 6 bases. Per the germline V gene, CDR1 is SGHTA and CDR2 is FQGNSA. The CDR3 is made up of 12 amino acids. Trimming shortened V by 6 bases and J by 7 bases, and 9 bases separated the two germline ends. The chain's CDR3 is CASSPSVGELFF. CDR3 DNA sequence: TGTGCCAGCAGTCCTAGCGTCGGGGAGCTGTTTTTT.

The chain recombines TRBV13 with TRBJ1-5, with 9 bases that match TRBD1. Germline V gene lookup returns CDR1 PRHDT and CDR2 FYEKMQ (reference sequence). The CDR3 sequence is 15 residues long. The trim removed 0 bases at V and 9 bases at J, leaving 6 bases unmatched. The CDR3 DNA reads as TGTGCCAGCAGCTTAGGACAGGGGGCAATGCGGCCCCAGCATTTT. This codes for CASSLGQGAMRPQHF.

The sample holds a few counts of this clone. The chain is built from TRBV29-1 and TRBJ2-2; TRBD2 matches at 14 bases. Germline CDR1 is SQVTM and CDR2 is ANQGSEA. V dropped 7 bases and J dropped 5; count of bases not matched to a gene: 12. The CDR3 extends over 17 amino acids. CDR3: CSAQRLAGGKGTGELFF. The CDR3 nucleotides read TGCAGCGCCCAAAGACTAGCGGGAGGGAAGGGGACCGGGGAGCTGTTTTTT.

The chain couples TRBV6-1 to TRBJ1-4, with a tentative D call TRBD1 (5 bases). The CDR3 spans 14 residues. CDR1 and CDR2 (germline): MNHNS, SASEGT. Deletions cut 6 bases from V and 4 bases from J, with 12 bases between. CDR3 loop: CASSTTAFNEKLFF. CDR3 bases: TGTGCCAGCAGCACGACAGCTTTTAATGAAAAACTGTTTTTT.

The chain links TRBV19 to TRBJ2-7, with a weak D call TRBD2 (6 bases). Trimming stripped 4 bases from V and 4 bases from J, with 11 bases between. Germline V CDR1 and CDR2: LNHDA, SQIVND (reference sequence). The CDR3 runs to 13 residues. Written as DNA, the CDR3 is TGTGCCAGTAGTACCCACGGGGGTTACGAGCAGTACTTC. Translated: CASSTHGGYEQYF.